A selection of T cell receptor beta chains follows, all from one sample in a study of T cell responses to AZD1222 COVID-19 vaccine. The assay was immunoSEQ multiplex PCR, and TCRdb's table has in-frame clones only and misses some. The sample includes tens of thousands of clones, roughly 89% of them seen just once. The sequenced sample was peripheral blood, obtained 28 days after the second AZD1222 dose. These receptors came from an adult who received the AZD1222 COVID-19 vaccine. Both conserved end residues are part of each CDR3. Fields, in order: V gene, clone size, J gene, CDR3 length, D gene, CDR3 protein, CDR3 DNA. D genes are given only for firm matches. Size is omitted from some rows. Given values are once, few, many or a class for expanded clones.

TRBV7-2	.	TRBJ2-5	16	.	CASSLERRATRETQYF	TGTGCCAGCAGCTTAGAGCGGAGGGCAACGCGGGAGACCCAGTACTTC
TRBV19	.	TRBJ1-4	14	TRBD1	CASTLEGADEKLFF	TGTGCCAGTACCTTAGAGGGGGCGGATGAAAAACTGTTTTTT
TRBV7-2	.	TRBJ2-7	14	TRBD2	CASSLRGGGDEQYF	TGTGCCAGCAGCTTAAGGGGCGGGGGTGACGAGCAGTACTTC
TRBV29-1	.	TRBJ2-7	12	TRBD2	CSVAGGAYEQYF	TGCAGCGTTGCGGGGGGGGCCTACGAGCAGTACTTC
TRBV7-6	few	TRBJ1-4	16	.	CASSLLSTAANEKLFF	TGTGCCAGCAGCTTATTGTCGACAGCTGCTAATGAAAAACTGTTTTTT
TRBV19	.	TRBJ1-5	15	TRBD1	CASSIGTGGNQPQHF	TGTGCCAGTAGTATAGGGACAGGGGGAAATCAGCCCCAGCATTTT
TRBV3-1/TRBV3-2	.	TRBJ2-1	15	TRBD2	CASSQEGTRGDEQFF	TGTGCCAGCAGCCAAGAAGGGACTAGAGGAGATGAGCAGTTCTTC
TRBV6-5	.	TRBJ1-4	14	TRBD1	CASRRDRSNEKLFF	TGTGCCAGCAGGAGGGACAGGAGTAATGAAAAACTGTTTTTT
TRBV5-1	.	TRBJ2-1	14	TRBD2	CASSSSGSHNEQFF	TGCGCCAGCAGCTCCAGCGGGAGCCACAATGAGCAGTTCTTC
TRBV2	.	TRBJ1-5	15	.	CATSDGSPSHQPQHF	TGTGCTACCAGCGACGGATCGCCGAGTCATCAGCCCCAGCATTTT
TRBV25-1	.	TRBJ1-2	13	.	CASSLPGAQGYTF	TGTGCCAGCAGTCTACCGGGGGCGCAAGGCTACACCTTC
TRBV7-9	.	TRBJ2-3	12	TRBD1	CAIIQGTDTQYF	TGTGCCATAATACAGGGGACAGATACGCAGTATTTT
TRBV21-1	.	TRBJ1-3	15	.	CASSPGITPRDTIYF	TGTGCCAGCAGCCCGGGGATCACGCCCAGGGACACCATATATTTT
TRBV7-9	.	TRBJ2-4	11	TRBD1	CASSLGQGIYF	TGTGCCAGCAGCTTGGGACAGGGTATCTACTTC
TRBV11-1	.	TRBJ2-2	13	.	CASSLQLTGELFF	TGTGCCAGCAGCCTCCAACTCACCGGGGAGCTGTTTTTT
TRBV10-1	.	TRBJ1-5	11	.	CASRKWVLAFF	TGCGCCAGCAGGAAATGGGTCCTCGCGTTTTTT
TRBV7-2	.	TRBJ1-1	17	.	CASSLARGLSSNTEAFF	TGTGCCAGCAGCTTAGCGCGAGGGTTAAGTTCGAACACTGAAGCTTTCTTT
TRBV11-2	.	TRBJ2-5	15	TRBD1	CASSQYPGQQETQYF	TGTGCCAGCAGCCAATACCCGGGACAGCAAGAGACCCAGTACTTC
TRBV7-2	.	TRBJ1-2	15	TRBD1	CASSSKRGRSVGYTF	TGTGCCAGCAGCTCCAAAAGGGGGCGTTCGGTTGGCTACACCTTC
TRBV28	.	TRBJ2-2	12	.	CASWKSAGELFF	TGTGCCAGCTGGAAGAGCGCCGGGGAGCTGTTTTTT
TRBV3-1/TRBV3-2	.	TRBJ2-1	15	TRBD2	CASSLGLAGEGEQFF	TGTGCCAGCAGCCTGGGACTAGCGGGAGAAGGTGAGCAGTTCTTC
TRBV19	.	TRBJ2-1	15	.	CASSIGATTYNEQFF	TGTGCCAGTAGTATTGGGGCCACTACCTACAATGAGCAGTTCTTC
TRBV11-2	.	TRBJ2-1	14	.	CASRRQSSYNEQFF	TGTGCCAGCAGGCGACAGAGCTCCTACAATGAGCAGTTCTTC
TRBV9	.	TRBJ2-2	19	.	CASSTRSGLGTPDTGELFF	TGTGCCAGCAGCACCCGGAGTGGCCTCGGGACTCCTGACACCGGGGAGCTGTTTTTT
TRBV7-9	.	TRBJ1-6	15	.	CASSSLGQGNSPLHF	TGTGCCAGCAGCTCCCTAGGGCAGGGAAATTCACCCCTCCACTTT
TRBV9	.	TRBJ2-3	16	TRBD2	CASSFLAGDSGDTQYF	TGTGCCAGCAGCTTTTTAGCGGGAGACTCCGGGGATACGCAGTATTTT
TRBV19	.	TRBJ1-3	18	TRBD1	CASSIEMGQPNTGNTIYF	TGTGCCAGTAGTATAGAAATGGGACAGCCCAACACTGGAAACACCATATATTTT
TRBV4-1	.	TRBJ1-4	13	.	CASSPIMGEKLFF	TGCGCCAGCAGCCCGATCATGGGTGAAAAACTGTTTTTT
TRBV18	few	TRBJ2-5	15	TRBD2	CASSPSLAGQETQYF	TGTGCCAGCTCACCATCACTAGCGGGACAAGAGACCCAGTACTTC
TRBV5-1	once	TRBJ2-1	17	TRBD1	CASSTRWDRGNYNEQFF	TGCGCCAGCAGCACTCGCTGGGACAGGGGTAACTACAATGAGCAGTTCTTC
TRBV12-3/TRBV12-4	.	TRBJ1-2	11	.	CASLQNYGYTF	TGTGCCAGCTTACAGAACTATGGCTACACCTTC
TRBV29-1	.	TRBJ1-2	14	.	CSVEFGGSHYGYTF	TGCAGCGTTGAGTTTGGGGGCTCCCACTATGGCTACACCTTC
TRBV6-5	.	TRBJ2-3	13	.	CASSRDLGDTQYF	TGTGCCAGCTCCCGGGACTTAGGAGATACGCAGTATTTT
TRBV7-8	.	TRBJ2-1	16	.	CASSLISGAGYNEQFF	TGTGCCAGCAGCTTAATTTCTGGAGCAGGGTACAATGAGCAGTTCTTC
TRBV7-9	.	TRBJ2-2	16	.	CASSLAKTVSTGELFF	TGTGCCAGCAGCTTAGCTAAGACAGTTAGCACCGGGGAGCTGTTTTTT
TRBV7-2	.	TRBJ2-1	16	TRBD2	CASTQTWTSGGNEQFF	TGTGCCAGCACCCAAACCTGGACTAGCGGGGGTAATGAGCAGTTCTTC
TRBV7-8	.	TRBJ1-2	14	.	CASSLGTGLYGYTF	TGTGCCAGCAGCTTAGGGACGGGCCTCTATGGCTACACCTTC
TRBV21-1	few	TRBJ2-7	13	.	CASSKKLGQGRDF	TGTGCCAGCAGCAAAAAACTAGGACAGGGTAGGGACTTC
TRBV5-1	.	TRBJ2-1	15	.	CASSLGEPSYNEQFF	TGCGCCAGCAGCTTGGGGGAACCCTCCTACAATGAGCAGTTCTTC
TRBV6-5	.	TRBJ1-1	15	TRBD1	CASSYRGQGNTEAFF	TGTGCCAGCAGTTACCGGGGACAGGGTAACACTGAAGCTTTCTTT
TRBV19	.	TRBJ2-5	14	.	CASSIVWGAETQYF	TGTGCCAGTAGTATTGTTTGGGGGGCTGAGACCCAGTACTTC
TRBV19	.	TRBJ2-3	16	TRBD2	CASSLGLAGVADTQYF	TGTGCCAGTAGTCTGGGACTAGCGGGGGTTGCAGATACGCAGTATTTT
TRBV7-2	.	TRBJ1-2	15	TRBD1	CASSTGQGAVYGYTF	TGTGCCAGCAGCACAGGACAGGGGGCTGTCTATGGCTACACCTTC
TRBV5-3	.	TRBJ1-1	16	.	CARSPPSKDDSTEAFF	TGTGCCAGAAGCCCTCCCTCTAAAGATGATAGCACTGAAGCTTTCTTT
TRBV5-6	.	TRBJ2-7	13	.	CASSQNTLGEQYF	TGTGCCAGCAGTCAAAACACTCTTGGGGAGCAGTACTTC
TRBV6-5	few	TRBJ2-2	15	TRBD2	CASSTASGYTGELFF	TGTGCCAGCAGTACGGCTAGCGGGTACACCGGGGAGCTGTTTTTT
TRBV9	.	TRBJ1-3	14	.	CASSVGSSGNTIYF	TGTGCCAGCAGCGTAGGGTCCTCTGGAAACACCATATATTTT
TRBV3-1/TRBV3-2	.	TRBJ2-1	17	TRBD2	CASSQETGGLALGEQFF	TGTGCCAGCAGCCAAGAAACCGGGGGACTAGCTCTGGGGGAGCAGTTCTTC
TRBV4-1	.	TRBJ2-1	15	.	CASSQDEGSYNEQFF	TGCGCCAGCAGCCAAGATGAGGGGTCCTACAATGAGCAGTTCTTC
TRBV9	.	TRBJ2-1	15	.	CASSDLAASYNEQFF	TGTGCCAGCAGCGACTTAGCGGCCTCCTACAATGAGCAGTTCTTC
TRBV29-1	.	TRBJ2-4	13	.	CSVESGFKNIQYF	TGCAGCGTTGAGTCGGGATTCAAAAACATTCAGTACTTC